Listed below are T cell receptor beta chains from one sample, sequenced in a study of blood T cell repertoires in COVID-19. Profiled with immunoSEQ multiplex PCR; TCRdb holds only in-frame clones, not every one. The sample shows approximately 260,000 clones, more than 80% of them seen only once. Sequencing was done on a sample of peripheral blood. The receptors here all came from a woman in her forties with acute or convalescent COVID-19. CDR3s include the opening cysteine and the closing phenylalanine or tryptophan. The D gene is left open where the match is weak. Clone size is stated in some rows and not others, as once, few, many or a class when expanded.

CDR3nt: TGCGCCAGCAGCCAAGAAGTCGCGCTTGAAAAACTGTTTTTT
CDR3aa: CASSQEVALEKLFF
d_gene: NA
j_gene: TRBJ1-4
v_gene: TRBV4-1
abundance: NA

CDR3nt: TGTGCCACCAGTGATTTTGCCCATGGGAGCTCTGGGGCCAACGTCCTGACTTTC
CDR3aa: CATSDFAHGSSGANVLTF
d_gene: NA
j_gene: TRBJ2-6
v_gene: TRBV24-1
abundance: NA

CDR3nt: TGTGCCAGTAGCGTAGGCGGGACAGCTAACTATGGCTACACCTTC
CDR3aa: CASSVGGTANYGYTF
d_gene: TRBD1
j_gene: TRBJ1-2
v_gene: TRBV9
abundance: once

CDR3nt: TGTGCCAGCAGTGAACGACAGGGGTACAGTCAGCCCCAGCATTTT
CDR3aa: CASSERQGYSQPQHF
d_gene: TRBD1
j_gene: TRBJ1-5
v_gene: TRBV2
abundance: NA

CDR3nt: TGCGCCAGCAGCCAGTGGGGACAGGGGAGTCGTGAAGCTTTCTTT
CDR3aa: CASSQWGQGSREAFF
d_gene: TRBD1
j_gene: TRBJ1-1
v_gene: TRBV4-1
abundance: NA

CDR3nt: TGTGCCAGCACCGGGAATGAGCAGTTCTTC
CDR3aa: CASTGNEQFF
d_gene: NA
j_gene: TRBJ2-1
v_gene: TRBV6-5
abundance: NA

CDR3nt: TGCGCCAGCAGCCCGACTAGCGGGGGCCGGAATGAGCAGTTCTTC
CDR3aa: CASSPTSGGRNEQFF
d_gene: TRBD2
j_gene: TRBJ2-1
v_gene: TRBV4-1
abundance: NA

CDR3nt: TGCGCCAGCAGCTTGGAACCGGTACCGGGGACAGATAATTCACCCCTCCACTTT
CDR3aa: CASSLEPVPGTDNSPLHF
d_gene: TRBD1
j_gene: TRBJ1-6
v_gene: TRBV5-1
abundance: NA

CDR3nt: TGTGCCAGCAGCTTAGTTGTGCAGGGTTTCGTAGATACGCAGTATTTT
CDR3aa: CASSLVVQGFVDTQYF
d_gene: NA
j_gene: TRBJ2-3
v_gene: TRBV7-8
abundance: NA

CDR3nt: TGTGCCAGCTCGGAGGGCAATCAGCCCCAGCATTTT
CDR3aa: CASSEGNQPQHF
d_gene: NA
j_gene: TRBJ1-5
v_gene: TRBV6-5
abundance: NA

CDR3nt: TGTGCCACCAGAGGTGAGGCGGGGGGAGGCAATCAGCCCCAGCATTTT
CDR3aa: CATRGEAGGGNQPQHF
d_gene: NA
j_gene: TRBJ1-5
v_gene: TRBV10-3
abundance: NA

CDR3nt: TGTGCCAGCAGCCCCTATCTGGCAGGTGGAAACACCATATATTTT
CDR3aa: CASSPYLAGGNTIYF
d_gene: NA
j_gene: TRBJ1-3
v_gene: TRBV7-2
abundance: NA

CDR3nt: TGTGCCTCTGGGACAGTGAACACCGGGGAGCTGTTTTTT
CDR3aa: CASGTVNTGELFF
d_gene: TRBD1
j_gene: TRBJ2-2
v_gene: TRBV6-5
abundance: NA

CDR3nt: TGTGCCAGTAGTATACCTTTCAGGGGGAGCAATCAGCCCCAGCATTTT
CDR3aa: CASSIPFRGSNQPQHF
d_gene: TRBD1
j_gene: TRBJ1-5
v_gene: TRBV19
abundance: NA

CDR3nt: TGTGCCAGCAGTTTCTCCAGACAGGAGGCGGCTTATGGCTACACCTTC
CDR3aa: CASSFSRQEAAYGYTF
d_gene: NA
j_gene: TRBJ1-2
v_gene: TRBV27
abundance: once

CDR3nt: TGTGCCAGCTCACCATCGGCAGGAGGGTTCACTGAAGCTTTCTTT
CDR3aa: CASSPSAGGFTEAFF
d_gene: NA
j_gene: TRBJ1-1
v_gene: TRBV18
abundance: once

CDR3nt: TGTGCCATCAGTGCTTCAGATTATGGCTACACCTTC
CDR3aa: CAISASDYGYTF
d_gene: NA
j_gene: TRBJ1-2
v_gene: TRBV10-3
abundance: NA

CDR3nt: TGTGCCAGCAGCTTATTGCTGGGACAGGGTGCGCGGGAAAAACTGTTTTTT
CDR3aa: CASSLLLGQGAREKLFF
d_gene: TRBD1
j_gene: TRBJ1-4
v_gene: TRBV7-6
abundance: NA

CDR3nt: TGTGCCAGCAGTATAGCGGGCTCCTATAATTCACCCCTCCACTTT
CDR3aa: CASSIAGSYNSPLHF
d_gene: NA
j_gene: TRBJ1-6
v_gene: TRBV2
abundance: NA

CDR3nt: TGTGCCAGCAGTAGCACCCGCGGACAGGCACAGAATTCACCCCTCCACTTT
CDR3aa: CASSSTRGQAQNSPLHF
d_gene: TRBD1
j_gene: TRBJ1-6
v_gene: TRBV27
abundance: NA

CDR3nt: TGCGCCAGCAGCTCCCCGGAGACAGGTATTGGTGAAAAACTGTTTTTT
CDR3aa: CASSSPETGIGEKLFF
d_gene: NA
j_gene: TRBJ1-4
v_gene: TRBV5-1
abundance: NA

CDR3nt: TGTGCCAGCAGTTTATCGACCCCAGGGTGGGGAAAACTGTTTTTT
CDR3aa: CASSLSTPGWGKLFF
d_gene: NA
j_gene: TRBJ1-4
v_gene: TRBV27
abundance: NA

CDR3nt: TGTGCCAGCAGCTTAGGGGCGAGTAATTCACCCCTCCACTTT
CDR3aa: CASSLGASNSPLHF
d_gene: NA
j_gene: TRBJ1-6
v_gene: TRBV11-3
abundance: NA

CDR3nt: TGTGCCAGCAGCCCCAGGACTAGCGGAAACACCGGGGAGCTGTTTTTT
CDR3aa: CASSPRTSGNTGELFF
d_gene: TRBD2
j_gene: TRBJ2-2
v_gene: TRBV5-4
abundance: NA

CDR3nt: TGCGCCAGCAGTGGCGGGGAAATCTATGGCTACACCTTC
CDR3aa: CASSGGEIYGYTF
d_gene: NA
j_gene: TRBJ1-2
v_gene: TRBV5-1
abundance: NA

CDR3nt: TGTGCCAGCAGACCACAGGGGCAGAATTCACCCCTCCACTTT
CDR3aa: CASRPQGQNSPLHF
d_gene: TRBD1
j_gene: TRBJ1-6
v_gene: TRBV6-5
abundance: once

CDR3nt: TGTGCCAGCATTGGGGCGGGGGGGCTTACAGATACGCAGTATTTT
CDR3aa: CASIGAGGLTDTQYF
d_gene: TRBD2
j_gene: TRBJ2-3
v_gene: TRBV6-5
abundance: NA

CDR3nt: TGTGCCAGCAGACCAAACAGAGCCCCTGGAAACACCATATATTTT
CDR3aa: CASRPNRAPGNTIYF
d_gene: NA
j_gene: TRBJ1-3
v_gene: TRBV6-5
abundance: NA

CDR3nt: TGCGCCAGCAGCGTGCGGACTGTCGCAGATACGCAGTATTTT
CDR3aa: CASSVRTVADTQYF
d_gene: NA
j_gene: TRBJ2-3
v_gene: TRBV5-1
abundance: NA

CDR3nt: TGTGCCAGCAGCTTGGGGGCCTCCGGGGGAACTACCGGGGAGCTGTTTTTT
CDR3aa: CASSLGASGGTTGELFF
d_gene: NA
j_gene: TRBJ2-2
v_gene: TRBV5-8
abundance: NA

CDR3nt: TGTGCCATCAGTGCCGGGACAGCGGGCCCCCTCAGGACGCATGGCTACACCTTC
CDR3aa: CAISAGTAGPLRTHGYTF
d_gene: TRBD1
j_gene: TRBJ1-2
v_gene: TRBV10-3
abundance: NA

CDR3nt: TGTGCCAGCAGCCGCGGACAGCCCGAAGCTTTCTTT
CDR3aa: CASSRGQPEAFF
d_gene: NA
j_gene: TRBJ1-1
v_gene: TRBV7-8
abundance: NA

CDR3nt: TGCAGTGCTAGTGGACTCAGGGGGCTAGGAGGCTACACCTTC
CDR3aa: CSASGLRGLGGYTF
d_gene: TRBD1
j_gene: TRBJ1-2
v_gene: TRBV20-1
abundance: few

CDR3nt: TGTGCCAGCAGCTTGGGAGCAGGGGCGGGCACAGATACGCAGTATTTT
CDR3aa: CASSLGAGAGTDTQYF
d_gene: NA
j_gene: TRBJ2-3
v_gene: TRBV5-5
abundance: NA

CDR3nt: TGTGCCAGCTCTCTTAGCCAGGGGGGCGACACTGAAGCTTTCTTT
CDR3aa: CASSLSQGGDTEAFF
d_gene: TRBD1
j_gene: TRBJ1-1
v_gene: TRBV18
abundance: NA

CDR3nt: TGTGCCAGTAGCCCCCAGGGTGTGAACACTGAAGCTTTCTTT
CDR3aa: CASSPQGVNTEAFF
d_gene: NA
j_gene: TRBJ1-1
v_gene: TRBV19
abundance: NA

CDR3nt: TGTGCCAGCAGCCCCGGGACAGGGACTTCATCAAATGAAAAACTGTTTTTT
CDR3aa: CASSPGTGTSSNEKLFF
d_gene: TRBD1
j_gene: TRBJ1-4
v_gene: TRBV25-1
abundance: NA

CDR3nt: TGTGCCAGCAGCTTCCAAAAGAACACTGAAGCTTTCTTT
CDR3aa: CASSFQKNTEAFF
d_gene: NA
j_gene: TRBJ1-1
v_gene: TRBV7-3
abundance: NA

CDR3nt: TGTGCCAGCAGCTCCGGTCACAGCAGTTTTTATAGCAATCAGCCCCAGCATTTT
CDR3aa: CASSSGHSSFYSNQPQHF
d_gene: NA
j_gene: TRBJ1-5
v_gene: TRBV7-2
abundance: NA